These T cell receptor beta chains were read from a single sample in a study of blood T cell repertoires in COVID-19. The table came from immunoSEQ multiplex PCR; TCRdb's copy has only in-frame clones and leaves some out. The sample holds about 43,000 clones, roughly 86% seen once. The sample comprised peripheral blood. The receptors originated from a man aged 55 to 70 with active COVID-19. Each CDR3 is given with its conserved first and last residue.

j_gene,v_gene,CDR3aa
TRBJ2-2,TRBV28,CASRGGPNTGELFF
TRBJ2-7,TRBV6-5,CASHQGAYEQYF
TRBJ2-7,TRBV5-1,CASSLDPRERNEQYF
TRBJ2-5,TRBV7-8,CASRHNLGLVGETQYF
TRBJ1-2,TRBV3-1/TRBV3-2,CASSQDRQGYGYTF
TRBJ1-4,TRBV5-1,CASSATGQGSEKLFF
TRBJ2-1,TRBV9,CASSVTRPLGGREDEQFF
TRBJ2-3,TRBV21-1,CASNISGTSVTDTQYF
TRBJ1-1,TRBV18,CASSQEMNTEAFF
TRBJ2-5,TRBV4-1,CASSQEVAASGRSETQYF
TRBJ2-7,TRBV28,CASSRTSSYEQYF
TRBJ1-1,TRBV21-1,CASSPGVKNTEAFF
TRBJ2-5,TRBV7-2,CASSLIFRQGGTQYF
TRBJ1-1,TRBV3-1/TRBV3-2,CASRGTGLNPEAFF
TRBJ1-3,TRBV5-1,CASSPDRIHSGNTIYF
TRBJ2-1,TRBV24-1,CATSGSFAGLGVGDEQFF
TRBJ1-5,TRBV19,CASSYSNSNQPQHF
TRBJ2-3,TRBV6-6,CASSYGGIVDTQYF
TRBJ2-5,TRBV11-2,CASTGGTGQETQYF
TRBJ1-1,TRBV19,CASSFTGYTEAFF
TRBJ2-3,TRBV18,CASSRDSGTASTDTQYF
TRBJ1-6,TRBV6-5,CASTPAGGGNSPLHF
TRBJ2-1,TRBV14,CASRQILAGGYNEQFF
TRBJ1-5,TRBV30,CAWSLNRGGSQPQHF
TRBJ2-4,TRBV4-2,CASSQVPSGGAKNIQYF
TRBJ2-1,TRBV29-1,CSAVILAGGGIF
TRBJ2-1,TRBV27,CASRQGASYNEQFF
TRBJ2-5,TRBV3-1/TRBV3-2,CASSLPGQQETQYF
TRBJ2-1,TRBV28,CASSPTSGTDNEQFF
TRBJ2-1,TRBV27,CASSFAGMGNEQFF
TRBJ2-1,TRBV11-2,CASSLAVWLAAYNEQFF
TRBJ2-1,TRBV28,CASSLAGEIYNEQFF
TRBJ2-3,TRBV9,CASSPRLARNTDTQYF
TRBJ2-7,TRBV7-3,CASSLDSSYEQYF
TRBJ2-2,TRBV2,CASSGQGKIPPANTGELFF
TRBJ2-1,TRBV9,CASSVPTSGGGDEQFF
TRBJ1-3,TRBV9,CASSVEGAAGNTIYF
TRBJ2-1,TRBV5-4,CASSSAWTSGNNEQFF
TRBJ1-2,TRBV5-4,CASSLKSWTVNYGYTF
TRBJ1-3,TRBV30,CAWSTGFSGNTIYF
TRBJ2-7,TRBV18,CASSRQAGDEQYF
TRBJ2-3,TRBV29-1,CSVEDAGVRTDTQYF
TRBJ1-2,TRBV10-3,CATRQGDYGYTF
TRBJ2-5,TRBV5-1,CASSPPSQETQYF
TRBJ1-6,TRBV2,CASGGGRVDSPLHF